Below, 32 T cell receptor beta chains from the same sample are listed, as sequenced in a study of metastatic and nonmetastatic thyroid tumors. Every patient was untreated before thyroid surgery. Using MiXCR, TCRdb reanalyzed the PCR reads. Of 13,000 to 15,000 clones in the sample, 25% to 35% were seen once. The sample comprised tumor tissue. The origin of the receptors is a female donor with papillary thyroid cancer or a benign thyroid nodule (not recorded which). Some clones in this sample may be carry-over from other donors' samples.

The chain employs TRBV20-1 and TRBJ1-1; D ambiguous. V lost 0 bases and J lost 2, with 7 bases in between. Germline V CDR1 and CDR2: DFQATT, SNEGSKA (reference sequence). The CDR3 runs 13 residues. CDR3 sequence reads: CSARDPLNTEAFF. CDR3 DNA sequence: TGCAGTGCTAGAGATCCCCTTAACACTGAAGCTTTCTTT.

This clone has a count of ten or more. The chain recombines TRBV3-1 with TRBJ2-5; D ambiguous. Germline values: CDR1 LGHDT, CDR2 YNNKEL (reference sequence). V was trimmed by 3 bases and J by 0 bases, leaving 8 bases between them. There are 14 residues in the CDR3. In DNA, the CDR3 is TGTGCCAGCAGCCATCGGTCGGACCAAGAGACCCAGTACTTC. Its translation is CASSHRSDQETQYF.

In its sample, this clone ranks as medium-sized. The identical CDR3 is also encoded by other nucleotide sequences in the sample. The gene calls are TRBV7-6 and TRBJ2-3; D unclear. Per the germline V gene, CDR1 is SGHVS and CDR2 is FNYEAQ. The CDR3 length is 13 residues. V lost 1 base and J 6 bases, leaving 8 bases between the germline ends. For the CDR3, the DNA is TGTGCCAGCAGCTTAGTTGGGGTCGATACGCAGTATTTT. The encoded protein is CASSLVGVDTQYF.

Sample share makes this clone medium-sized. This rearrangement joins TRBV7-8 to TRBJ2-2; D not certain. V was trimmed by 1 base and J by 5 bases, leaving 5 bases between them. This CDR3 spans 13 amino acids. Germline V gene sequence: CDR1 SGHVS, CDR2 FQNEAQ. CDR3 sequence reads: CASSLDGTGELFF. The CDR3 coding sequence is TGTGCCAGCAGCTTAGATGGGACCGGGGAGCTGTTTTTT.

This clone was observed once. The chain combines TRBV11-2 with TRBJ1-1; a possible D gene is TRBD1 (5 bases). The CDR3 has 15 residues. Trimming stripped 1 base from V and 5 bases from J, with 14 bases between. Germline loops: CDR1 SGHAT, CDR2 FQNNGV. The CDR3, as DNA: TGTGCCAGCAGCTTAGGGGGCCGTGCGGATACTGAAGCTTTCTTT. This translates into CASSLGGRADTEAFF. Complete variable domain (other parts from reference TRBV11-2 and TRBJ1-1): EAGVAQSPRYKIIEKRQSVAFWCNPISGHATLYWYQQILGQGPKLLIQFQNNGVVDDSQLPKDRFSAERLKGVDSTLKIQPAKLEDSAVYLCASSLGGRADTEAFFGQGTRLTVV.

J is TRBJ2-7 and V is TRBV20-1, with 7 bases aligning to TRBD1. With V trimmed by 0 bases and J by 8 bases, 7 bases remained unmatched. The CDR3 sequence is 13 residues long. CDR1 and CDR2 (germline): DFQATT, SNEGSKA (reference sequence). The CDR3 region is CSARETTGRKQYF. As DNA, the CDR3 is TGCAGTGCTAGAGAAACGACAGGGCGCAAGCAGTACTTC.

This chain joins TRBV5-1 and TRBJ2-7; 10 bases match TRBD1. The CDR3 sequence is 16 residues long. Trimming cost V 2 bases and J 2 bases; bases outside gene matches: 7. In germline, CDR1 is SGHRS, CDR2 YFSETQ. CDR3 coding DNA: TGCGCCAGCAGCTTTACCGGGACAGGGGAAGCCTACGAGCAGTACTTC. Protein sequence: CASSFTGTGEAYEQYF.

The chain has TRBV20-1 and TRBJ2-3, with D unresolved. The V gene lost 3 bases and the J gene lost 0 bases, with 13 bases spanning the gap. CDR1 is DFQATT and CDR2 is SNEGSKA in the germline V gene (reference sequence). The CDR3 totals 15 residues. DNA for the CDR3: TGCAGTGCTAGTAGCACTAAATCTAGCACAGATACGCAGTATTTT. It encodes CSASSTKSSTDTQYF.

This clone occurred a few times. J is TRBJ2-3 and V is TRBV6-4; tentatively, D is TRBD1 (5 bases). This CDR3 is built from 14 residues. CDR1 is MRHNA, CDR2 SNTAGT, per germline. V dropped 0 bases and J dropped 1 base, with 5 bases sitting between them. CDR3 protein: CASSDSTGTDTQYF. The CDR3 DNA is TGTGCCAGCAGTGACTCGACAGGCACAGATACGCAGTATTTT.

This clone was counted many times. The chain recombines TRBV18 with TRBJ1-6, with D unresolved. V lost 4 bases and J 0 bases, leaving 19 bases between the germline ends. Germline V CDR1 and CDR2: KGHSH, LQKENI. The CDR3 consists of 19 residues. DNA of the CDR3: TGTGCCAGCTCACTTACCGGACCGATGTCCTTCTCCTATAATTCACCCCTCCACTTT. This codes for CASSLTGPMSFSYNSPLHF.

This clone appeared a few times. This chain's CDR3 is CATSRVNSPLHF. The CDR3 coding sequence is TGTGCCACCAGCAGAGTTAATTCACCCCTCCACTTT. The rearrangement uses TRBV15 and TRBJ1-6; no clear D gene. The CDR3 has 12 amino acids. The germline CDR1 and CDR2 sequences are LNHNV and YYDKDF (reference sequence). V lost 1 base and J lost 6, with 1 base in between.

The CDR3 loop reads CASSLLLGRLQETQYF. The CDR3 DNA reads TGTGCCAGCAGTTTATTATTAGGTCGACTCCAAGAGACCCAGTACTTC. The V gene is TRBV27, the J gene TRBJ2-5; no clear D. The CDR3 extends over 16 amino acids. V lost 1 base and J 1 base, leaving 13 bases between the germline ends. Germline V gives CDR1 MNHEY, CDR2 SMNVEV (reference sequence).

The table lists this clone with a few counts. The chain uses TRBV6-1 and TRBJ1-2; tentatively, D is TRBD1 (5 bases). Germline CDR1 reads MNHNS; CDR2 reads SASEGT. The length of the CDR3 is 18 residues. Trimming left V 2 bases short and J 1 base short, with 20 bases between. The CDR3 loop reads CASSERAVGGGLNYGYTF. CDR3 sequence (DNA): TGTGCCAGCAGTGAAAGGGCCGTTGGGGGAGGGCTTAACTATGGCTACACCTTC.

This clone came up many times. Possible read error: a much larger clone is one base away. Other nucleotide sequences in the sample specify the same CDR3. The chain recombines TRBV10-2 with TRBJ1-5, with D perhaps matching TRBD1 (6 bases). This CDR3 contains 13 residues. Trimming removed 8 bases from V and 7 bases from J, with 15 bases in between. Germline V gene lookup returns CDR1 WSHSY and CDR2 SAAADI. DNA of the CDR3: TGCGCCAGCTCGACAGGCCAGGAACAGCCCCAGCATTTT. Protein: CASSTGQEQPQHF.

The chain has TRBV6-1 and TRBJ2-2; 11 positions agree with TRBD2. This CDR3 is built from 17 residues. CDR1 and CDR2 from the germline V gene are MNHNS and SASEGT. V gave up 3 bases and J gave up 5 bases; unmatched junction bases: 8. CDR3 in DNA: TGTGCCAGCAGTGAGTTAGCGGGAGGGCCGGGTACCGGGGAGCTGTTTTTT. This translates into CASSELAGGPGTGELFF.

The chain has TRBV4-1 and TRBJ2-7, with TRBD2 identical over 14 bases. Germline CDR1 is MGHRA and CDR2 is YSYEKL. V trimming: 0 bases; J trimming: 7 bases; junction bases outside the gene matches: 5. The CDR3 contains 16 residues. The CDR3 spells CASSQEGTSGSWEQYF. CDR3 DNA sequence: TGCGCCAGCAGCCAAGAAGGGACTAGCGGGAGTTGGGAGCAGTACTTC.

This clone is labeled as medium-sized (0.01 to 0.1%). V gene TRBV5-5 combines with J gene TRBJ1-3; unclear D gene. The CDR3 consists of 14 residues. CDR1 is SGHKS, CDR2 YYEKEE, per germline (reference sequence). Trimming took off 4 bases at V and 2 bases at J, with 10 bases between the two ends. This CDR3 reads CASSPAGTGNTIYF. In DNA, the CDR3 is TGTGCCAGCAGCCCGGCCGGGACTGGAAACACCATATATTTT. The full variable domain, in which reference TRBV5-5 and TRBJ1-3 provide the parts outside the CDR3, is DAGVTQSPTHLIKTRGQQVTLRCSPISGHKSVSWYQQVLGQGPQFIFQYYEKEERGRGNFPDRFSARQFPNYSSELNVNALLLGDSALYLCASSPAGTGNTIYFGEGSWLTVV.

This clone appeared many times. The chain uses TRBV9 and TRBJ1-6, with TRBD1 matching 9 bases. The CDR3 has 14 residues. V shed 3 bases and J 6 bases; nucleotides not matched to a gene: 1. Germline values: CDR1 SGDLS, CDR2 YYNGEE. DNA for the CDR3: TGTGCCAGCAGCGAGACAGGGGGTAATTCACCCCTCCACTTT. Translated: CASSETGGNSPLHF.

This clone has a count of ten or more. The DNA of the CDR3 is TGTGCCTGGAGTGTAAATGGAAACACCATATATTTT. This codes for CAWSVNGNTIYF. J is TRBJ1-3 and V is TRBV30; no firm D call. The CDR3 loop spans 12 amino acids. The V gene lost 0 bases and the J gene lost 3 bases, with 3 bases spanning the gap. CDR1 and CDR2 from the germline V gene are GTSNPN and SVGIG (reference sequence).

The V gene is TRBV6-1, the J gene TRBJ2-7; 14 bases match TRBD2. The V gene end was trimmed by 7 bases and the J gene end by 10 bases; junction bases not matched to a gene: 3. Germline assignment: CDR1 MNHNS and CDR2 SASEGT. The CDR3 totals 12 residues. CDR3 sequence reads: CASTGTSGGQYF. Written as DNA, the CDR3 is TGTGCCAGCACAGGGACTAGCGGGGGCCAGTACTTC.

The CDR3, as DNA: TGTGCCAGCAGCTTAGGGGCAGGGGGGAACACTGAAGCTTTCTTT. Its translation is CASSLGAGGNTEAFF. The chain joins TRBV11-2 to TRBJ1-1, with 7 positions matching TRBD1. The CDR3 contains 15 residues. Germline values: CDR1 SGHAT, CDR2 FQNNGV. V trimming: 1 base; J trimming: 1 base; junction bases outside the gene matches: 3.

The chain recombines TRBV30 with TRBJ1-2; D uncertain. The germline V and J ends were trimmed by 1 base and 4 bases, with 10 bases remaining between them. CDR3 length equals 13 residues. Germline-derived CDR1 and CDR2 are GTSNPN and SVGIG (reference sequence). CDR3 protein: CAWSDVDIYGYTF. The DNA of the CDR3 is TGTGCCTGGAGTGACGTTGACATCTATGGCTACACCTTC.

At least ten counts were recorded for this clone. This chain joins TRBV7-6 and TRBJ2-7, with D possibly matching TRBD1 (7 bases). Germline V gene lookup returns CDR1 SGHVS and CDR2 FNYEAQ. V lost 0 bases and J 7 bases, leaving 13 bases between the germline ends. CDR3 length: 14 amino acids. Here the CDR3 reads CASSLAMTGREQYF. The CDR3 bases are TGTGCCAGCAGCTTAGCGATGACAGGGAGGGAGCAGTACTTC. Filled out from reference TRBV7-6 and TRBJ2-7, the complete variable domain reads GAGVSQSPRYKVTKRGQDVALRCDPISGHVSLYWYRQALGQGPEFLTYFNYEAQQDKSGLPNDRFSAERPEGSISTLTIQRTEQRDSAMYRCASSLAMTGREQYFGPGTRLTVT.

Ten or more counts support this clone. This chain links TRBV12-3 or TRBV12-4 with TRBJ2-3, with a possible D match to TRBD1 (5 bases). V dropped 3 bases and J dropped 4 bases, with 5 bases sitting between them. The CDR3 runs to 12 residues. CDR3 loop: CASSFRADTQYF. The CDR3 DNA follows: TGTGCCAGCAGTTTCAGGGCAGATACGCAGTATTTT.

This clone was detected many times. At one end the junction does not follow the germline gene, possibly because of a read error. CDR3 nucleotide sequence: TGCAGCGCTAGCGCCGCGGGAGCGGCCTTTACGCAGTATTTT. Amino acid sequence: CSASAAGAAFTQYF. This chain joins TRBV20-1 and TRBJ2-3; 7 bases are a match to TRBD2. This CDR3 region has 14 residues. Per the germline V gene, CDR1 is DFQATT and CDR2 is SNEGSKA (reference sequence).

This clone is medium-sized in the sample. This chain connects TRBV9 to TRBJ2-7, with D perhaps TRBD2 (6 bases). CDR1 is SGDLS and CDR2 is YYNGEE in the germline V gene. V gave up 4 bases and J gave up 6 bases, with 11 bases separating them. The CDR3 runs to 12 residues. CDR3 region: CASSPGGAEQYF. Written as DNA, the CDR3 is TGTGCCAGCAGCCCCGGGGGAGCCGAGCAGTACTTC.

The chain uses TRBV11-2 and TRBJ2-7; tentative D call: TRBD2 (5 bases). The CDR3 covers 19 residues. CDR1 and CDR2 (germline): SGHAT, FQNNGV. Trimming stripped 1 base from V and 2 bases from J, with 24 bases between. The CDR3 nucleotides read TGTGCCAGCAGCTTAGGACGGACTTACCCTCCTCCTACGGCCTACGAGCAGTACTTC. It yields the protein CASSLGRTYPPPTAYEQYF.

The chain couples TRBV7-9 to TRBJ2-7, with a tentative D call TRBD1 (6 bases). The CDR3 is 13 residues long. Looked up from germline, CDR1 is SEHNR and CDR2 is FQNEAQ (reference sequence). V was cut by 7 bases and J by 1 base, with 11 bases left in between. The CDR3: CASTAGDSYEQYF. In DNA, the CDR3 is TGTGCCAGCACCGCAGGGGATTCCTACGAGCAGTACTTC.

This clone was recorded at least ten times. CDR3 region: CSARGSGVDTQYF. CDR3 in DNA: TGCAGTGCTAGAGGTTCCGGGGTAGATACGCAGTATTTT. V usage is TRBV20-1 and J usage is TRBJ2-3, with a possible D match to TRBD2 (5 bases). CDR1 is DFQATT and CDR2 is SNEGSKA in the germline V gene (reference sequence). Trimming took 1 base from V and 5 from J, leaving 10 bases between them. The CDR3 covers 13 residues.

V is TRBV27 and J is TRBJ1-6, with D possibly TRBD1 on 5 matching bases. Germline V CDR1 and CDR2: MNHEY, SMNVEV (reference sequence). The V gene lost 3 bases and the J gene lost 9 bases, with 15 bases spanning the gap. The CDR3 has 15 amino acids. CDR3 sequence reads: CASSFVQERGSPLHF. CDR3 coding DNA: TGTGCCAGCAGTTTCGTACAGGAAAGGGGTTCACCCCTCCACTTT.

This sequence joins TRBV5-1 and TRBJ1-2, with 7 bases identical to TRBD1. Germline V CDR1 and CDR2: SGHRS, YFSETQ. This CDR3 has 15 residues. V lost 1 base to trimming and J lost 4 bases; unmatched junction nucleotides: 7. The CDR3 reads CASSLRQGGSYGYTF. The CDR3 DNA sequence: TGCGCCAGCAGCTTGAGACAGGGAGGATCCTATGGCTACACCTTC.

This clone came up many times. Other DNA sequences from this sample encode an identical CDR3 as well. The rearrangement joins TRBV4-2 to TRBJ2-7; 7 nucleotides agree with TRBD1. This CDR3 is 13 amino acids long. Looked up from germline, CDR1 is LGHNA and CDR2 is YNFKEQ. The ends lost 1 base at V and 6 bases at J; junction bases unmatched: 3. CDR3 DNA sequence: TGTGCCAGCAGCCAAGCCACAGGGGTCGAGCAGTACTTC. This sequence encodes CASSQATGVEQYF.